This T cell receptor beta chain came from a study of blood T cell repertoires in COVID-19. About the research overall: Specimens from acute and convalescent COVID-19 originated in the United States, Italy and Spain.

Under the authors' procedure: Cell counts per sample came from amplifying reference gene primers. Sequenced by immunoSEQ multiplex PCR; TCRdb stores in-frame clones only, minus some. Clone size and the V and J calls come from that table; the DNA yielded D and trimming. The sample lists about 52,000 clones; 82% were seen once. Enrollment of patients from Seattle took place during active infection, with longitudinal follow-up. The V and J ends lost 3 bases and 2 bases respectively, with 11 bases between them. Germline assignment: CDR1 MDHEN and CDR2 SYDVKM. This CDR3 is built from 15 residues. The sample taken for sequencing was peripheral blood. The chain has TRBV28 and TRBJ1-3; D gene uncertain. The clonotype originates from a man aged 80 or over with COVID-19, enrolled during active disease. The CDR3 loop is CASSLPGSTGNTIYF. For the CDR3, the DNA is TGTGCCAGCAGTTTGCCGGGGAGTACTGGAAACACCATATATTTT.